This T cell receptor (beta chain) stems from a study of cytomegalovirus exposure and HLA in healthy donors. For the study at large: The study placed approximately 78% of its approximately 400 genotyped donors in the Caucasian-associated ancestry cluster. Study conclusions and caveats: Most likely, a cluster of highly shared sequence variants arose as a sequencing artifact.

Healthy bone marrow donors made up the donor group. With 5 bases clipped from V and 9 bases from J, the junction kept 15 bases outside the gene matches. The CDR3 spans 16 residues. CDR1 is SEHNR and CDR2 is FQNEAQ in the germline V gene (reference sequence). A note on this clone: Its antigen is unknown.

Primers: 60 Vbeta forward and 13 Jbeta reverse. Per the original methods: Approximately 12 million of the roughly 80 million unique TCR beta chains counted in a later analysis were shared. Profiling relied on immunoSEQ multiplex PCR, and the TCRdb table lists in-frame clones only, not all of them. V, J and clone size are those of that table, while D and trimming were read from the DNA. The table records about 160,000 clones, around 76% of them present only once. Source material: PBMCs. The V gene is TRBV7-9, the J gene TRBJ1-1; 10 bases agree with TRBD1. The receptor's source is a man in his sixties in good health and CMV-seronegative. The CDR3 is CASSPKRREGQGQAFF. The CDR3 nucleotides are TGTGCCAGCAGCCCGAAACGACGAGAGGGACAGGGGCAAGCTTTCTTT.